The T cell receptor beta chain under discussion was sequenced for a study of siplizumab effects on memory and regulatory T cells. The CDR3 is made up of 10 amino acids. The germline V and J ends were trimmed by 5 bases and 10 bases, with 9 bases remaining between them. Germline-derived CDR1 and CDR2 are SEHNR and FQNEAQ (reference sequence). Repertoires were generated with immunoSEQ multiplex PCR, while TCRdb's copy carries only in-frame clones and drops some. The sample includes 100,000 or so clones, approximately 90% of them seen just once. Sample: CD4+ T cells sorted from blood. This chain connects TRBV7-9 to TRBJ2-7, with no clear D. The sequence came from a human donor in good health. CDR3 amino acids: CASSPTPQYF. In nucleotides, the CDR3 is TGTGCCAGCAGCCCCACCCCACAGTACTTC.